The next 21 T cell receptor beta chains were all read from a single sample in a study of molecular identifiers for immune sequencing clone quantification. MiXCR was run by TCRdb on the PCR reads, yielding one entry per CDR3 protein. The sample contains approximately 680,000 distinct CDR3 sequences, less than 30% of which appear only once. The sample taken for sequencing was naive CD8+ T cells from blood, with Jurkat cell RNA spiked in. Stated subset: FACS-sorted CD8+CD4-CCR7+CD45RA+ naive T cells. These receptors all stem from a human donor in good health. Some libraries in this study had Jurkat cell RNA spiked in.

The table lists this clonotype with a few counts. The rearrangement uses TRBV7-2 and TRBJ2-2; possibly TRBD2 for D (5 bases). CDR3 length equals 16 residues. Germline CDR1 and CDR2: SGHTA and FQGNSA. The V end lost 1 base, the J end lost 6 bases, and 15 bases lay between the germline ends. The chain's CDR3 is CASSLVPVVGAGELFF. In nucleotides, the CDR3 is TGTGCCAGCAGCTTAGTGCCAGTTGTGGGAGCCGGGGAGCTGTTTTTT.

Comments on this clonotype: The junction departs from the called germline gene at one end, perhaps through a read error. The J gene is TRBJ2-7, the V gene TRBV4-3; D remains unclear. From germline, CDR1 is LGHNA and CDR2 YSLEER. The CDR3 totals 14 residues. This CDR3 reads CASSQDWQGYEQNF. The CDR3 DNA sequence: TGCGCCAGCAGCCAAGATTGGCAAGGCTACGAGCAGAACTTC.

In this sample, this clonotype turned up many times. CDR3 residues: CASGLADGGTDTQYF. CDR3 DNA sequence: TGTGCCAGCGGACTAGCGGACGGGGGTACAGATACGCAGTATTTT. The chain links TRBV2 to TRBJ2-3, with TRBD2 identical over 10 bases. The germline V gene encodes CDR1 SNHLY and CDR2 FYNNEI. J lost 3 bases, V lost 8 bases, and 8 bases had no gene match. The CDR3 loop spans 15 amino acids.

The gene calls are TRBV11-3 and TRBJ2-1, with 9 bases aligning to TRBD1. The CDR3 extends over 17 amino acids. Trimming at V came to 5 bases and at J to 9 bases, leaving 17 bases not matched to a gene. Germline CDR1 SGHNT, CDR2 YENEEA. In nucleotides, the CDR3 is TGTGCCAGCAGCCCAAGAGCCGGGACAGGGCTCGGTAGTGAGCAGTTCTTC. This sequence encodes CASSPRAGTGLGSEQFF.

This clonotype was detected ten times or more. This chain links TRBV7-9 with TRBJ1-1; D gene uncertain. Germline V lookup: CDR1 SEHNR, CDR2 FQNEAQ (reference sequence). The CDR3 contains 14 residues. V lost 1 base to trimming and J lost 1 base, with 7 bases between them. The CDR3 protein is CASSLVGPNTEAFF. CDR3 nucleotides: TGTGCCAGCAGCTTAGTAGGGCCGAACACTGAAGCTTTCTTT.

This clonotype was counted many times. The V call is TRBV28, the J call TRBJ1-5; possibly TRBD1 for D (5 bases). V dropped 0 bases and J dropped 8 bases, with 8 bases sitting between them. The CDR3 runs 13 residues. Germline V gene sequence: CDR1 MDHEN, CDR2 SYDVKM. The CDR3 reads CASSLWGGEPQHF. In DNA, the CDR3 is TGTGCCAGCAGTTTATGGGGGGGGGAGCCCCAGCATTTT.

In its sample, this clonotype was seen a few times. Since a much larger clone is just one base distant, this may be a read error. This chain connects TRBV3-1 to TRBJ1-5; 11 bases agree with TRBD1. This CDR3 has 15 amino acids. Germline V lookup: CDR1 LGHDT, CDR2 YNNKEL (reference sequence). In DNA form, the CDR3 reads TGTGCCAGCAGCCAAGGGACAGGGGGCAATCAGCCCCCGCATTTT. Amino acids: CASSQGTGGNQPPHF.

Concerning this clonotype itself: With a much larger clone just one base away, this may be a read error. V usage is TRBV4-3 and J usage is TRBJ1-2, with TRBD1 identical over 8 bases. The CDR3 runs to 13 residues. Germline-derived CDR1 and CDR2 are LGHNA and YSLEER. Losses at the gene ends were 4 bases for V and 9 bases for J; bases not matched to a gene: 7. The CDR3 bases are TGCGCCAGCAGCCCACCGGACAGGGACCGCTACACCTTC. Translated: CASSPPDRDRYTF.

This clonotype was counted ten times or more. The CDR3 here is CASGAGGELFF. CDR3 in DNA: TGTGCCAGCGGGGCAGGCGGGGAGCTGTTTTTT. The chain carries TRBV5-4 and TRBJ2-2; D might be TRBD1 (5 bases). This CDR3 spans 11 amino acids. V gave up 7 bases and J gave up 7 bases, with 8 bases separating them. CDR1 and CDR2 from the germline V gene are SGHNT and YYREEE (reference sequence).

This clonotype came up many times. The chain employs TRBV12-3 or TRBV12-4 and TRBJ2-7, with D perhaps matching TRBD1 (6 bases). CDR3 size: 13 residues. V lost 5 bases and J 6 bases, leaving 14 bases between the germline ends. CDR3 nucleotides: TGTGCCAGCAGTCTGGCCAGGGGAGTCGAGCAGTACTTC. It codes for CASSLARGVEQYF.

This clonotype was found a few times. The chain couples TRBV4-3 to TRBJ2-6; 8 positions match TRBD1. In germline, CDR1 is LGHNA, CDR2 YSLEER. The V and J ends lost 4 bases and 0 bases, in that order; junction bases with no gene match: 11. CDR3 size: 19 residues. CDR3 region: CASSPGGPFIFSGANVLTF. CDR3 nucleotide sequence: TGCGCCAGCAGCCCAGGGGGCCCCTTTATATTCTCTGGGGCCAACGTCCTGACTTTC.

Comments on this clonotype: A much larger clonotype is one base distant, so this may be a read error. V gene TRBV6-5 combines with J gene TRBJ1-5, with a tentative D call TRBD1 (5 bases). V lost 6 bases to trimming and J lost 6 bases, with 15 bases between them. Germline V gives CDR1 MNHEY, CDR2 SVGAGI. There are 14 residues in the CDR3. For the CDR3, the DNA is TGTGCCAGCAGCCCTGTTGGGGGTTGTCAGCCCCAGCATTTT. Translating gives CASSPVGGCQPQHF.

CDR3 nucleotides: TGTGCCAGCAGCCCACAATCCCTTAGCGGGACCGGCGCAGATACGCAGTATTTT. Its protein product is CASSPQSLSGTGADTQYF. The genes are TRBV7-3 and TRBJ2-3, with 8 positions matching TRBD2. Trimming at V came to 5 bases and at J to 4 bases, leaving 17 bases not matched to a gene. Germline V CDR1 and CDR2: SGHTA, FQGTGA. The CDR3 has 18 residues.

This clonotype was counted many times. The rearrangement joins TRBV5-4 to TRBJ2-7, with 7 bases identical to TRBD1. Trimming removed 2 bases from V and 1 base from J; junction bases left unmatched: 3. Germline CDR1 is SGHNT and CDR2 is YYREEE (reference sequence). CDR3 length: 14 residues. The CDR3 region has the DNA TGTGCCAGCAGCTTACGGGACAGATCCTACGAGCAGTACTTC. Translated, it gives CASSLRDRSYEQYF.

Remarks on this clonotype: A much larger clone differs from this one at a single base, so this may be a read error. The V call is TRBV10-2, the J call TRBJ1-4; D uncertain. This CDR3 has 12 residues. Looked up from germline, CDR1 is WSHSY and CDR2 is SAAADI. CDR3 bases: TGCGCCGGCAGGTGGAGTAATGAAAAACTGTTTTTT. Its translation is CAGRWSNEKLFF.

As concerns this clonotype: Mismatch with germline at one junction end may stem from a read error. The V gene is TRBV15, the J gene TRBJ2-3; the D gene is possibly TRBD2 (5 bases). The CDR3 contains 17 residues. CDR1 LNHNV and CDR2 YYDKDF come from the germline V gene (reference sequence). The CDR3 protein is CATSRVTQTASTDTQCF. CDR3 DNA sequence: TGTGCCACCAGCAGAGTGACCCAGACGGCTAGCACAGATACGCAGTGTTTT.

This clonotype came up many times. This CDR3 is CASRDLLGFSYNEQFF. In nucleotides, the CDR3 is TGTGCCAGCAGGGATCTATTAGGATTCTCCTACAATGAGCAGTTCTTC. The rearrangement uses TRBV6-2 or TRBV6-3 and TRBJ2-1; D remains unclear. The V end lost 6 bases, the J end lost 0 bases, and 15 bases lay between the germline ends. Germline lookup yields CDR1 MNHEY and CDR2 SVGEGT. The CDR3 contains 16 residues.

This clonotype has only one observation. One end of the junction does not line up with germline, which may come from a read error. The rearrangement uses TRBV13 and TRBJ2-3; 9 bases line up with TRBD1. The CDR3 contains 15 residues. CDR1 and CDR2 (germline): PRHDT, FYEKMQ (reference sequence). CDR3 sequence reads: CVSSTGQGSTDTQYF. The CDR3, as DNA: TGTGTCAGCAGCACGGGACAGGGAAGCACAGATACGCAGTATTTT.

This rearrangement joins TRBV6-1 to TRBJ2-3; D ambiguous. CDR1 and CDR2 from the germline V gene are MNHNS and SASEGT. Trimming stripped 3 bases from V and 6 bases from J, with 4 bases between. This CDR3 has 11 amino acids. CDR3 in amino acids: CASSDVDTQYF. CDR3 sequence (DNA): TGTGCCAGCAGTGATGTGGATACGCAGTATTTT.

This clonotype showed up many times. The V call is TRBV6-5, the J call TRBJ2-7, with D perhaps TRBD1 (6 bases). Looked up from germline, CDR1 is MNHEY and CDR2 is SVGAGI. The germline V and J ends were trimmed by 2 bases and 0 bases, with 8 bases remaining between them. This CDR3 is 14 amino acids long. This CDR3 reads CASSYTGSSYEQYF. CDR3 nucleotide sequence: TGTGCCAGCAGTTACACAGGGAGCTCCTACGAGCAGTACTTC.

The chain joins TRBV20-1 to TRBJ2-7; 8 bases align to TRBD1. CDR1 DFQATT and CDR2 SNEGSKA come from the germline V gene (reference sequence). Germline trimming cut 3 bases from V and 1 base from J; bases unmatched to any gene: 8. CDR3 length: 15 amino acids. This CDR3 is CSASSQGTGSYEQYF. The CDR3, as DNA: TGCAGTGCTAGTTCCCAGGGGACAGGATCCTACGAGCAGTACTTC.